Listed here is a single T cell receptor beta chain. These data originate in a study of shared clonotypes between healthy human individuals. The CDR3 runs 15 residues. V lost 6 bases and J lost 0; bases outside the gene matches: 3. Germline V gene sequence: CDR1 MNHEY, CDR2 SVGAGI. Assay used: immunoSEQ multiplex PCR; TCRdb lists only in-frame clones, some missing. Of approximately 400,000 clones in the sample, 90% to 98% were seen once. The sequenced material came from memory CD8+ T cells sorted from blood. The subset: CD45RO+ cells pooled with CCR7-negative TemRA cells. The chain is built from TRBV6-5 and TRBJ2-3, with TRBD1 matching 10 bases. The TCR originated in a man under 40 in good health. CDR3 region: CASRRDRGSTDTQYF. The CDR3 DNA reads as TGTGCCAGCAGACGGGACAGGGGCAGCACAGATACGCAGTATTTT.